These 24 T cell receptor beta chains share one sample of origin, sequenced in a study of cytomegalovirus exposure and HLA in healthy donors. The repertoire was sequenced with immunoSEQ multiplex PCR; TCRdb's copy has only in-frame clones and lacks some. The repertoire holds 200,000 to 300,000 clones, with about 92% as singletons. Sequences were obtained from PBMCs. The source of these receptors is a woman under 40 in good health and CMV-seronegative.

CDR3 residues: CASSRHSEQYF. The DNA of the CDR3 is TGTGCCAGCTCACGACATTCCGAGCAGTACTTC. The rearrangement uses TRBV18 and TRBJ2-7; D call uncertain. In germline, CDR1 is KGHSH, CDR2 LQKENI. The CDR3 is 11 amino acids. V lost 4 bases and J 6 bases, leaving 7 bases between the germline ends. Drawing the rest from reference TRBV18 and TRBJ2-7, the complete variable domain is NAGVMQNPRHLVRRRGQEARLRCSPMKGHSHVYWYRQLPEEGLKFMVYLQKENIIDESGMPKERFSAEFPKEGPSILRIQQVVRGDSAAYFCASSRHSEQYFGPGTRLTVT.

The V and J genes are TRBV14 and TRBJ2-7, with 7 bases matching TRBD1. Germline V CDR1 and CDR2: SGHDN, FVKESK. The CDR3 extends over 16 amino acids. V shed 4 bases, J shed 5 bases, and the junction held 14 bases outside the gene matches. The CDR3 DNA is TGTGCCAGCAGCCTATACAGGGGCGCAAACCTCAACGAGCAGTACTTC. Its protein is CASSLYRGANLNEQYF.

In its sample, this clone was seen a few times. The chain is built from TRBV2 and TRBJ2-7, with unresolved D. V shed 1 base and J shed 6 bases, with 7 bases lying between them. This CDR3 contains 12 residues. Germline lookup yields CDR1 SNHLY and CDR2 FYNNEI. The DNA of the CDR3 is TGTGCCAGCAGTGAAGGCCCTGTCGAGCAGTACTTC. Protein: CASSEGPVEQYF. Full variable domain (outside the CDR3, taken from reference TRBV2 and TRBJ2-7): EPEVTQTPSHQVTQMGQEVILRCVPISNHLYFYWYRQILGQKVEFLVSFYNNEISEKSEIFDDQFSVERPDGSNFTLKIRSTKLEDSAMYFCASSEGPVEQYFGPGTRLTVT.

This chain links TRBV27 with TRBJ2-1, with D possibly being TRBD2 (5 bases). Trimming shortened V by 5 bases and J by 0 bases, and 14 bases separated the two germline ends. The CDR3 has 16 amino acids. The germline CDR1 and CDR2 sequences are MNHEY and SMNVEV (reference sequence). CDR3 nucleotide sequence: TGTGCCAGCAGTAAAGCGGCGCCGAGCTCCTACAATGAGCAGTTCTTC. Protein sequence: CASSKAAPSSYNEQFF.

V is TRBV7-8 and J is TRBJ1-5; D may be TRBD1 (6 bases). The V end lost 6 bases, the J end lost 2 bases, and 14 bases lay between the germline ends. Germline CDR1 and CDR2: SGHVS and FQNEAQ. The CDR3 is 15 amino acids. The CDR3 DNA is TGTGCCAGCAGTTACCAGGGGACTGGCAATCAGCCCCAGCATTTT. Translation gives CASSYQGTGNQPQHF.

The table lists this clone with a count of one. The V call is TRBV10-3, the J call TRBJ2-7; perhaps TRBD2 as D (6 bases). The CDR3 is 16 residues long. V dropped 8 bases and J dropped 3 bases, with 23 bases sitting between them. Germline V gene sequence: CDR1 ENHRY, CDR2 SYGVKD. CDR3 in DNA: TGTGCCATCTCGGCCTACGTATTAGCGGATCACTACGAGCAGTACTTC. Protein product: CAISAYVLADHYEQYF.

This sequence joins TRBV6-6 and TRBJ2-2, with 13 bases lining up with TRBD2. Germline CDR1 is MNHNY and CDR2 is SVGAGI (reference sequence). Losses at the gene ends were 6 bases for V and 4 bases for J; bases not matched to a gene: 5. The CDR3 contains 16 residues. This CDR3 is CASSQTSGRTTGELFF. As DNA, the CDR3 is TGTGCCAGCAGCCAGACTAGCGGGAGGACCACCGGGGAGCTGTTTTTT.

The rearrangement uses TRBV28 and TRBJ2-7; D might be TRBD1 (5 bases). The CDR3 spans 16 residues. V lost 6 bases and J 5 bases, leaving 23 bases between the germline ends. Germline V gives CDR1 MDHEN, CDR2 SYDVKM. The CDR3 nucleotides are TGTGCCAGCAGCCCAGTAGGGGAAGGCCCTAGTGACGAGCAGTACTTC. Translation gives CASSPVGEGPSDEQYF.

This clone was detected once. This CDR3 reads CASSSRPGEGTGELFF. CDR3 DNA sequence: TGTGCCAGCAGTTCCCGACCCGGAGAGGGCACCGGGGAGCTGTTTTTT. The rearrangement joins TRBV28 to TRBJ2-2, with D possibly matching TRBD2 (5 bases). The CDR3 sequence is 16 residues long. V was clipped by 4 bases and J by 4 bases, with 16 bases between them. Germline V gene sequence: CDR1 MDHEN, CDR2 SYDVKM.

The rearrangement joins TRBV7-8 to TRBJ2-5; D gene ambiguous. Germline values: CDR1 SGHVS, CDR2 FQNEAQ. The CDR3 covers 14 residues. Trimming removed 1 base from V and 3 bases from J, with 9 bases in between. CDR3: CASSLVSLEETQYF. Here the CDR3 DNA reads TGTGCCAGCAGCTTAGTTTCCTTAGAAGAGACCCAGTACTTC.

This rearrangement joins TRBV6-9 to TRBJ1-1; D remains ambiguous. V was cut by 9 bases and J by 1 base, with 3 bases left in between. The germline gives CDR1 MNHGY, CDR2 SVAAGI. The CDR3 loop spans 10 amino acids. CDR3 bases: TGTGCCAGGTGGAACACTGAAGCTTTCTTT. It specifies CARWNTEAFF.

This clone was observed a single time. This chain connects TRBV6-5 to TRBJ2-1; 10 bases map to TRBD2. The CDR3 runs 16 residues. J was trimmed by 8 bases and V by 2 bases; bases with no gene match: 9. Germline values: CDR1 MNHEY, CDR2 SVGAGI. The CDR3 here is CASSYVSASGRDEQFF. The CDR3 nucleotides read TGTGCCAGCAGTTACGTATCGGCTAGCGGGAGAGATGAGCAGTTCTTC.

The V call is TRBV30, the J call TRBJ2-3, with D perhaps matching TRBD2 (6 bases). Germline V gene data show CDR1 as GTSNPN and CDR2 as SVGIG (reference sequence). The CDR3 has 13 residues. The ends were cut back, 4 bases at V and 4 bases at J, with 12 bases in the middle. CDR3: CAWTRELSDTQYF. CDR3 sequence (DNA): TGTGCCTGGACCCGGGAGTTATCAGATACGCAGTATTTT.

V gene TRBV28 combines with J gene TRBJ2-1; 15 nucleotides line up with TRBD2. Germline-derived CDR1 and CDR2 are MDHEN and SYDVKM. V was pared by 5 bases and J by 3 bases, with 2 bases of the junction left unmatched. The CDR3 runs 16 residues. The CDR3 DNA is TGTGCCAGCAGTGTGGGACTAGCGGGAGGCTACAATGAGCAGTTCTTC. It is translated as CASSVGLAGGYNEQFF.

V usage is TRBV6-5 and J usage is TRBJ1-1; D gene unclear. Germline values: CDR1 MNHEY, CDR2 SVGAGI. Trimming removed 4 bases from V and 0 bases from J, with 6 bases in between. The CDR3 loop spans 13 amino acids. CDR3 amino acids: CASSSSMNTEAFF. The CDR3 nucleotides are TGTGCCAGCAGTTCGAGTATGAACACTGAAGCTTTCTTT.

This clone was detected once. This rearrangement joins TRBV7-7 to TRBJ2-7; 8 bases line up with TRBD1. This CDR3 spans 14 amino acids. V was clipped by 5 bases and J by 3 bases; unmatched bases: 6. Germline V CDR1 and CDR2: SSHAT, FNYEAQ (reference sequence). CDR3 sequence: CASSPGQGGYEQYF. In nucleotides, the CDR3 is TGTGCCAGCAGCCCTGGACAGGGTGGCTACGAGCAGTACTTC. The full variable domain, completed using reference TRBV7-7 and TRBJ2-7, is GAGVSQSPRYKVTKRGQDVTLRCDPISSHATLYWYQQALGQGPEFLTYFNYEAQPDKSGLPSDRFSAERPEGSISTLTIQRTEQRDSAMYRCASSPGQGGYEQYFGPGTRLTVT.

This sequence joins TRBV5-6 and TRBJ2-1; D is unresolved. This CDR3 has 15 residues. Trimming cost V 4 bases and J 4 bases, with 15 bases left between them. Looked up from germline, CDR1 is SGHDT and CDR2 is YYEEEE. This chain's CDR3 is CASSLTLDHYNEQFF. The CDR3, as DNA: TGTGCCAGCAGCCTGACCCTGGACCATTACAATGAGCAGTTCTTC. The complete variable domain, with remaining parts taken from reference TRBV5-6 and TRBJ2-1, reads DAGVTQSPTHLIKTRGQQVTLRCSPKSGHDTVSWYQQALGQGPQFIFQYYEEEERQRGNFPDRFSGHQFPNYSSELNVNALLLGDSALYLCASSLTLDHYNEQFFGPGTRLTVL.

V gene TRBV2 combines with J gene TRBJ2-2; unclear D gene. Trimming stripped 3 bases from V and 3 bases from J, with 5 bases between. CDR3 size: 13 residues. Germline CDR1 is SNHLY and CDR2 is FYNNEI. CDR3 in DNA: TGTGCCAGCAGTGAGTTGTACACCGGGGAGCTGTTTTTT. This gives the protein CASSELYTGELFF.

J is TRBJ2-7 and V is TRBV4-3; D might be TRBD2 (5 bases). This CDR3 contains 15 residues. In germline, CDR1 is LGHNA, CDR2 YSLEER. Deletions cut 5 bases from V and 6 bases from J, with 20 bases between. For the CDR3, the DNA is TGCGCCAGCAGCGAAAGCCGGTCACTAGTAGGCGAGCAGTACTTC. It translates to CASSESRSLVGEQYF.

This chain joins TRBV29-1 and TRBJ1-1; D unresolved. This CDR3 is 14 amino acids long. Trimming took off 1 base at V and 4 bases at J, with 13 bases between the two ends. CDR1 is SQVTM, CDR2 ANQGSEA, per germline. CDR3 DNA: TGCAGCGTTGAAGCCCCACAGACGGGCACTGAAGCTTTCTTT. The encoded protein is CSVEAPQTGTEAFF. The whole variable domain, remainder taken from reference TRBV29-1 and TRBJ1-1, is SAVISQKPSRDICQRGTSLTIQCQVDSQVTMMFWYRQQPGQSLTLIATANQGSEATYESGFVIDKFPISRPNLTFSTLTVSNMSPEDSSIYLCSVEAPQTGTEAFFGQGTRLTVV.

The J gene is TRBJ2-7, the V gene TRBV19; either TRBD1 or TRBD2 may fit D (5 bases each). The CDR3 has 14 residues. With 1 base removed from V and 2 bases from J, the gap between germline ends came to 9 bases. CDR1 and CDR2 from the germline V gene are LNHDA and SQIVND (reference sequence). CDR3 coding DNA: TGTGCCAGTAGTATAGCGGGGACCCCCTACGAGCAGTACTTC. Translating it yields CASSIAGTPYEQYF.

The CDR3 DNA is TGTGCCAGCGCTGGGCGCCAGGGGGAAAAACTGTTTTTT. Protein sequence: CASAGRQGEKLFF. The V call is TRBV7-9, the J call TRBJ1-4; TRBD1 might be the D (6 bases). CDR3 length: 13 amino acids. Germline V gives CDR1 SEHNR, CDR2 FQNEAQ (reference sequence). The ends were cut back, 8 bases at V and 8 bases at J, with 15 bases in the middle.

This chain links TRBV7-2 with TRBJ2-2; no clear D. V lost 1 base to trimming and J lost 3 bases, with 9 bases between them. The CDR3 covers 15 residues. Germline V gives CDR1 SGHTA, CDR2 FQGNSA. For the CDR3, the DNA is TGTGCCAGCAGCTTAGACCCGTTGGACACCGGGGAGCTGTTTTTT. Encoded protein: CASSLDPLDTGELFF.

The chain combines TRBV29-1 with TRBJ2-1; TRBD1 matches 8 bases. The J segment lost 6 bases and the V segment lost 5 bases, leaving 3 bases of the junction unmatched. The CDR3 runs to 12 residues. The germline gives CDR1 SQVTM, CDR2 ANQGSEA. This CDR3 is CSVLTGGNEQFF. CDR3 nucleotides: TGCAGCGTTCTTACAGGGGGCAATGAGCAGTTCTTC.